These 9 T cell receptor beta chains originate from one sample sequenced in a study of blood T cell repertoires in COVID-19. Clones were read by immunoSEQ multiplex PCR, and TCRdb kept only the in-frame ones, dropping some. The sample has under 150,000 clones, around 85% seen once. Sequenced material: peripheral blood. These receptor sequences come from a human donor in a cohort sampled during active COVID-19.

The gene calls are TRBV6-1 and TRBJ2-7; TRBD1 is a possible D gene (6 bases). The germline V gene has CDR1 MNHNS and CDR2 SASEGT. The CDR3 runs to 14 residues. Trimming left V 1 base short and J 2 bases short, with 9 bases between. Here the CDR3 reads CASSEVWGPYEQYF. The CDR3 DNA is TGTGCCAGCAGTGAAGTTTGGGGGCCCTACGAGCAGTACTTC.

V gene TRBV25-1 combines with J gene TRBJ1-2, with TRBD1 identical over 7 bases. The germline gives CDR1 MGHDK, CDR2 SYGVNS. V lost 5 bases and J lost 8; bases outside the gene matches: 11. The CDR3 spans 14 residues. This CDR3 reads CASSNLHRGGGYTF. The CDR3 coding sequence is TGTGCCAGCAGTAACCTACACAGGGGAGGCGGCTACACCTTC.

The count of this clone is one. The V and J genes are TRBV3-1 (or the pseudogene TRBV3-2) and TRBJ1-4; no clear D gene. Germline lookup yields CDR1 LGHDT and CDR2 YNNKEL (reference sequence). The CDR3 covers 15 residues. Deletions cut 1 base from V and 0 bases from J, with 6 bases between. The DNA of the CDR3 is TGTGCCAGCAGCCAAGGGCGGGCAACTAATGAAAAACTGTTTTTT. This codes for CASSQGRATNEKLFF.

This clone was recorded only once. The J gene is TRBJ1-4, the V gene TRBV6-5, with D possibly matching TRBD1 (6 bases). Germline V CDR1 and CDR2: MNHEY, SVGAGI. V was pared by 6 bases and J by 6 bases, with 14 bases between. The CDR3 totals 14 residues. CDR3 nucleotides: TGTGCCAGCAGACAACAGGGTGGAGATGAAAAACTGTTTTTT. Amino acid sequence: CASRQQGGDEKLFF.

The chain joins TRBV5-6 to TRBJ2-2; D remains ambiguous. Germline V gene lookup returns CDR1 SGHDT and CDR2 YYEEEE. The CDR3 length is 15 residues. Trimming shortened V by 4 bases and J by 0 bases, and 10 bases separated the two germline ends. The CDR3 spells CASSPQLANTGELFF. The CDR3 bases are TGTGCCAGCAGCCCCCAACTTGCGAACACCGGGGAGCTGTTTTTT.

The chain is built from TRBV18 and TRBJ1-6; the D gene is possibly TRBD1 (6 bases). This CDR3 comprises 16 residues. The ends were cut back, 4 bases at V and 7 bases at J, with 17 bases in the middle. The germline gives CDR1 KGHSH, CDR2 LQKENI. The CDR3 sequence is CASSLSGDLRNSPLHF. CDR3 nucleotide sequence: TGTGCCAGCTCACTCTCAGGGGATCTGAGAAATTCACCCCTCCACTTT.

This chain joins TRBV19 and TRBJ2-4, with TRBD1 matching over 12 bases. Germline V CDR1 and CDR2: LNHDA, SQIVND (reference sequence). The CDR3 sequence is 19 residues long. The V and J ends lost 4 bases and 2 bases, in that order; junction bases with no gene match: 12. The CDR3 DNA follows: TGTGCCAGTAGTACTGAGGGACAGGGGGCGAAAGGGACCAAAAACATTCAGTACTTC. Its protein is CASSTEGQGAKGTKNIQYF.

The CDR3 DNA sequence: TGTGCCAGCAGGAACGAGCTAGCGCCGGACAATGAGCAGTTCTTC. Protein: CASRNELAPDNEQFF. The chain employs TRBV6-4 and TRBJ2-1; tentatively, D is TRBD2 (6 bases). Germline loops: CDR1 MRHNA, CDR2 SNTAGT. Trimming took off 6 bases at V and 5 bases at J, with 17 bases between the two ends. CDR3 length: 15 residues.

The chain is built from TRBV3-1 (or the pseudogene TRBV3-2) and TRBJ2-3; D call uncertain. Trimming shortened V by 2 bases and J by 6 bases, and 6 bases separated the two germline ends. CDR3 length equals 12 residues. Looked up from germline, CDR1 is LGHDT and CDR2 is YNNKEL (reference sequence). The CDR3 loop reads CASSQWADTQYF. The DNA of the CDR3 is TGTGCCAGCAGCCAATGGGCGGATACGCAGTATTTT.